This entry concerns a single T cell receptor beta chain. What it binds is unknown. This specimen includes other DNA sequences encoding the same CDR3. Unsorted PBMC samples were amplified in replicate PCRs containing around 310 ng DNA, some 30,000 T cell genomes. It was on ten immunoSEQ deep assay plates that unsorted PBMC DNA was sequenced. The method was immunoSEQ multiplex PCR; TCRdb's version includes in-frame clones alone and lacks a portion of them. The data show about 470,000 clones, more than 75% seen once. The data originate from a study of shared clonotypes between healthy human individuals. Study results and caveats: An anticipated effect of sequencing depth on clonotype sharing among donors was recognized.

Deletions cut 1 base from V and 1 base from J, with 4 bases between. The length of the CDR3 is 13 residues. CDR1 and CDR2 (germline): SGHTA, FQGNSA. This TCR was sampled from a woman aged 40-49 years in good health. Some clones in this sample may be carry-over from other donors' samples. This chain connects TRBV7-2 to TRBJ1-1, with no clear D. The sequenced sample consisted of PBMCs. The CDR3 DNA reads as TGTGCCAGCAGCTTAGGTAGGAACACTGAAGCTTTCTTT. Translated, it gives CASSLGRNTEAFF.